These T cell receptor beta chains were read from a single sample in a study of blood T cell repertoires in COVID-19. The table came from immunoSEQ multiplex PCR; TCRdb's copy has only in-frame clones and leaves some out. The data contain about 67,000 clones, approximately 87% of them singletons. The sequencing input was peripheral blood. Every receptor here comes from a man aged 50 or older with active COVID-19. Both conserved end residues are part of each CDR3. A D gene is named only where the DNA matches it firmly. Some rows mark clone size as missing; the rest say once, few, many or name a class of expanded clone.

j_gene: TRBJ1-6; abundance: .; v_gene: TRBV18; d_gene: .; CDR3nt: TGTGCCAGCTCACCACTCGGGTTGGCACCCCTCCACTTT; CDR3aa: CASSPLGLAPLHF
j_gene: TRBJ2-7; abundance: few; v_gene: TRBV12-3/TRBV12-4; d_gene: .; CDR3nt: TGTGCCAGCAGTTTTGAACAGGGTGAGCAGTACTTC; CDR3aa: CASSFEQGEQYF
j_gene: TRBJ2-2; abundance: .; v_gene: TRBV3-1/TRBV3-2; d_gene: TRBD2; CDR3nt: TGTGCCAGCAGCTTAGGACTAGCGGAAACCGGGGAGCTGTTTTTT; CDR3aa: CASSLGLAETGELFF
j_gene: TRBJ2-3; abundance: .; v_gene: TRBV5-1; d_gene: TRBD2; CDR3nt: TGCGCCAGCAGCTTGGGAGCATCGGGGGGGACAGATACGCAGTATTTT; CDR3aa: CASSLGASGGTDTQYF
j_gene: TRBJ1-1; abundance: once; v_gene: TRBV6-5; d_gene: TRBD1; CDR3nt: TGTGCCAGCAGTCGGGACAGCCGGGGCACTGAAGCTTTCTTT; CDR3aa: CASSRDSRGTEAFF
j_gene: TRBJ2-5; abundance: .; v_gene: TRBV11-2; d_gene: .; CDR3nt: TGTGCCAGCAGCTTGGGGCGTAAAGAGACCCAGTACTTC; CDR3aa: CASSLGRKETQYF
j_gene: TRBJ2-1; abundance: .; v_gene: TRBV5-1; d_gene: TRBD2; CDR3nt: TGCGCCAGCAGCTTGACGACTAGCGGGAGGAAGGGTGAGCAGTTCTTC; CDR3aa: CASSLTTSGRKGEQFF
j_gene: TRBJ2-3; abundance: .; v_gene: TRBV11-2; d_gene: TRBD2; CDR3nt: TGTGCCAGCAGTCTCACCCGGACTAGCCCCTACACAGATACGCAGTATTTT; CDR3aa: CASSLTRTSPYTDTQYF
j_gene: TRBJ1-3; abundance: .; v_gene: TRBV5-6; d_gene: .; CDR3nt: TGTGCCAGCAGCCAACCCCCCTCTAGAAACACCATATATTTT; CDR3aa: CASSQPPSRNTIYF
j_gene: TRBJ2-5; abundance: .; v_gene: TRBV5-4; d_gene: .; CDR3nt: TGTGCCAGCAGCTTGTACGGGTCAGAGACCCAGTACTTC; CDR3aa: CASSLYGSETQYF
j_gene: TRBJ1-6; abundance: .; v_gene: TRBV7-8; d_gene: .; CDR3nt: TGTGCCAGCAGCCAAATCCAGGAGGCCTCACCCCTCCACTTT; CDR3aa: CASSQIQEASPLHF
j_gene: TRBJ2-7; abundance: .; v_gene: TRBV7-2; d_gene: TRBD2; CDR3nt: TGTGCCAGCACCCCGGGACTAGCGTTCTACGAGCAGTACTTC; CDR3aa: CASTPGLAFYEQYF
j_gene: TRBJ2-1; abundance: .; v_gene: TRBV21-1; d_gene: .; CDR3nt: TGTGCCAGCAGCAAAGTTCGCCAGGCGATCTACAATGAGCAGTTCTTC; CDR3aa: CASSKVRQAIYNEQFF
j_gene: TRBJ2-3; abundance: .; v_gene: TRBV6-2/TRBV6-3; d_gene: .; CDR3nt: TGTGCCAGCAGTGGAGGACGGGGAGCCAACACAGATACGCAGTATTTT; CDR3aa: CASSGGRGANTDTQYF